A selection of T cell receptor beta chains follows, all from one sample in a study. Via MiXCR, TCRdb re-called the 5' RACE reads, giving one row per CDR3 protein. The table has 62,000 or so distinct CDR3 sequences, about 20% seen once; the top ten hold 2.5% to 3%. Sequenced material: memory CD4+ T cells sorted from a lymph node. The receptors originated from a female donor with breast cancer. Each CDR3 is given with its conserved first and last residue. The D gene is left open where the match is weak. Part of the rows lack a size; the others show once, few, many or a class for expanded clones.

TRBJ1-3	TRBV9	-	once	TGTGCCAGCAGCGTCGACGGGAAGAACCCTGGAAACACCATATATTTT	CASSVDGKNPGNTIYF
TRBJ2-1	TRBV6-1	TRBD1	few	TGTGCCAGCAGTGAACAGGGGGCGTCTTACAATGAGCAGTTCTTC	CASSEQGASYNEQFF
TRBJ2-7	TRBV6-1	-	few	TGTGCCACCGATCGGGACGGCCGTTCCTCCTACGAGCAGTACTTC	CATDRDGRSSYEQYF
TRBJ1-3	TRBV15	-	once	TGTGCCACCAGCAGGGCTTCTTTTCTTATCGGACGAAGCACCATATATTTT	CATSRASFLIGRSTIYF
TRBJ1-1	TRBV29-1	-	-	TGCAGCGTAGTAGCCCCGAACACTGAAGCTTTCTTT	CSVVAPNTEAFF
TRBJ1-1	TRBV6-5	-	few	TGTGCCAGCAGACTTAGGGGTGGCACTGAAGCTTTCTTT	CASRLRGGTEAFF
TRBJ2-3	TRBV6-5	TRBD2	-	TGTGCCAGCAGTTACCCATTAGCGGGAGATCGCACAGATACGCAGTATTTT	CASSYPLAGDRTDTQYF
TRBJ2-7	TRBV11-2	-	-	TGTGCCAGCAGCTTATCCAGGGGTGTCGAGCAGTACTTC	CASSLSRGVEQYF
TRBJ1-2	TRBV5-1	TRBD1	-	TGCGCCAGCAGCGGGGGACAGGGAATGTTAGAGAACGGCTACACCTTC	CASSGGQGMLENGYTF
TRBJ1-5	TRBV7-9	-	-	TGTGCCAGCAGCTGGGACGGAATTCAGCCCCAGCATTTT	CASSWDGIQPQHF
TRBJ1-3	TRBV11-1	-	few	TGTGCCAGCAGCACCGGGACCCCGCCCGGAAACACCATATATTTT	CASSTGTPPGNTIYF
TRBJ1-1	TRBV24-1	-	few	TGTGCCACCAGTGATTTTCTTGCGGCTGAAGCTTTCTTT	CATSDFLAAEAFF
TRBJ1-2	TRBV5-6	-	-	TGTGCCAGCAGCTCCCTGGCGGTAAACTATGGCTGCACCTTC	CASSSLAVNYGCTF
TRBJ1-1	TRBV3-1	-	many	TGTGCCAGCAGCCCAGCCCGGGACCGAGCATTAGAAGCTTTCTTT	CASSPARDRALEAFF
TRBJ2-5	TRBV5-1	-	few	TGCGCCAGCAGCTCCATGTCTCGTGGGGCGGGAGAGACCCAGTACTTC	CASSSMSRGAGETQYF
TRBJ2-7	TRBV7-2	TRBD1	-	TGTGCCAGCAGCTCACGGACAGGGGTCGACGAGCAGTACTTC	CASSSRTGVDEQYF
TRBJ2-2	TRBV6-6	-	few	TGTGCCAGCAGTATAGGAGGAGGAAGTGCAGAGCTGTTTTTT	CASSIGGGSAELFF
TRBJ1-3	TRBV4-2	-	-	TGTGCCAGCAGCCAATTCGGTCGGAACTCTGGAAACACCATATATTTT	CASSQFGRNSGNTIYF
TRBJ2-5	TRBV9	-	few	TGTGCCAGCAGCGTAGAGGGGCAGGGGGAGACCCAGTACTTC	CASSVEGQGETQYF
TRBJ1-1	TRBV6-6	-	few	TGTGCCAGCATTTTACGCCGGGAATCGGACACTGAAGCTTTCTTT	CASILRRESDTEAFF
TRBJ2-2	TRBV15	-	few	TGTGCCACCAGCAGAGGTGGCGCCGGGGAGCTGTTTTTT	CATSRGGAGELFF
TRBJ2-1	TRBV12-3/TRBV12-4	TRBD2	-	TGTGCCAGCAGTGTAAGACTAGCGGGGGGTTATAATGAGCAGTTCTTC	CASSVRLAGGYNEQFF
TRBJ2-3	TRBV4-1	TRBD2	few	TGCGCCAGCAGCTTTCGGGGGGGCCGTATCACAGATACGCAGTATTTT	CASSFRGGRITDTQYF
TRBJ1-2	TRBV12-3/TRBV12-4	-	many	TGTGCCAGCAGTTTTGGACTGCGCTATGGCTACACCTTC	CASSFGLRYGYTF
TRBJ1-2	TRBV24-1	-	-	TGTGCCACCAGTGAGGGACGGGACGGCTATGGCTACACCTTC	CATSEGRDGYGYTF
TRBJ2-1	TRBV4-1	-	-	TGCGCCAGCAGCCAAGAGGGCAGGGGCCACAATGAGCAGTTCTTC	CASSQEGRGHNEQFF
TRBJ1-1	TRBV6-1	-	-	TGTGCCAGCAGCGCAGGGGCCTCGAACACTGGAGCTTTCTTT	CASSAGASNTGAFF
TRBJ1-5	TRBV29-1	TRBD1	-	TGCAGCGTTAAGACAGGGAGTCCCGATAGCCATCAGCCCCAGCATTTT	CSVKTGSPDSHQPQHF
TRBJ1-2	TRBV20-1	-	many	TGCAGTGCCAAACAGGGAAACTATGGCTACACCTTC	CSAKQGNYGYTF
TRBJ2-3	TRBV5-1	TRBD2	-	TGCGCCAGCAGCCTCGCGGTAGCGGGAGATGGTGCAGATACGCAGTATTTT	CASSLAVAGDGADTQYF
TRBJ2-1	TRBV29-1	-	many	TGCAGCGTTGACTCCCCTAAGGGGGGGGTCCTATACAATGAGCAGTTCTTC	CSVDSPKGGVLYNEQFF
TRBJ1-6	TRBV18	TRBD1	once	TGTGCCAGCTCACCACCAGACAGGGGGAATCCACCCCTCCACTTT	CASSPPDRGNPPLHF
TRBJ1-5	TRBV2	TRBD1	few	TGTGCCAGCAGTGGGACAGGGGGCCGGGGTCAGCCCCAGCATTTT	CASSGTGGRGQPQHF
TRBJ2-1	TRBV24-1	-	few	TGTGCCTCGGGGCAGGGCGGCGATGAGCAGTTCTTC	CASGQGGDEQFF
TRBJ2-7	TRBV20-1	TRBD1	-	TGCAGTGCTAAGAACCCGGGACAGGGACTCGAGCAGTACTTC	CSAKNPGQGLEQYF
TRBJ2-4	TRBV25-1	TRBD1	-	TGTGCCAGCAGTGAATTGGGGACAGAGTTCCTCTTC	CASSELGTEFLF
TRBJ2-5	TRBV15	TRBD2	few	TGTGCCACCAGCAGAGCTTGGGGAGGGCCGCGGGAGACCCAGTACTTC	CATSRAWGGPRETQYF
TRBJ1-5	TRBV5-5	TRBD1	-	TGTGCCAGCAGCTTGGCCGGGACAGCTAATCAGCCCCAGCATTTT	CASSLAGTANQPQHF
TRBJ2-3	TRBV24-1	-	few	TGTGCCACAAAACAGGGACGGACCACAGATACGCAGTATTTT	CATKQGRTTDTQYF
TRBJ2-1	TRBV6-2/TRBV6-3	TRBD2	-	TGTGCCAGCAGTTATCCTAGCGGGAATTACAATGAGCAGTGCTTC	CASSYPSGNYNEQCF
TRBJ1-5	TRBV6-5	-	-	TGTGCCAGCCAAGGACCCAATCAGCCCCAGCATTTT	CASQGPNQPQHF
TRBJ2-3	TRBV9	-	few	TGTGCCAGCAGCGTCGGGGCTGGCACAGATACGCAGTATTTT	CASSVGAGTDTQYF
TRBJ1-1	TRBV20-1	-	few	TGCAGTGCTAGTGAGGGCGGAGGGGCTTTCTTT	CSASEGGGAFF
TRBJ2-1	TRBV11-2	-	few	TGTGCCAGCAGCTACCCAGTGGGAAACTCCTACAATGAGCAGTTCTTC	CASSYPVGNSYNEQFF
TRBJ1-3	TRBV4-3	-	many	TGCGCCAGCAGCCAGGGAGGAAACACCATATATTTT	CASSQGGNTIYF
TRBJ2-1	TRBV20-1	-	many	TGCAGTGCGGCAGACAATGAGCAGTTCTTC	CSAADNEQFF
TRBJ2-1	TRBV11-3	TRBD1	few	TGTGCCAGCAAACAGGGGGCTTGGAATGAGCAGTTCTTC	CASKQGAWNEQFF
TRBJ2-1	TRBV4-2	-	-	TGTGCCAGCAGCCAAGACCTCAGGGATACCGCGTTCTTC	CASSQDLRDTAFF
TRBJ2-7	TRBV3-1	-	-	TGTGCCAGCAGCCAAGACAGAGCCGGGGAGCAGTACTTC	CASSQDRAGEQYF
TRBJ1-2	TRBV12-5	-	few	TGTGCTAGTGGTTCCGCGACAGCATATGGCTACACCTTC	CASGSATAYGYTF
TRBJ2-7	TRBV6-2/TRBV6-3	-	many	TGTGCCACCGCGACTAACTCCTACGAGCAGTACTTC	CATATNSYEQYF
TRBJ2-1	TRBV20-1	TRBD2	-	TGCAGTGCTATTGTAGCGGGAGCGAGGAATGAGCAGTTCTTC	CSAIVAGARNEQFF
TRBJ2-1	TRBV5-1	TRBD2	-	TGCGCCAGCATGAAGAGTAGCGGGAATACGGAGCAGTTCTTC	CASMKSSGNTEQFF